This is a list of T cell receptor beta chains from one sample in a study of T cell responses to AZD1222 COVID-19 vaccine. Assay used: immunoSEQ multiplex PCR; TCRdb lists only in-frame clones, some missing. The profile shows some 170,000 clones, under 95% of them singletons. The sample in question was peripheral blood, obtained 28 days after the second AZD1222 dose. These receptors came from an adult who received the AZD1222 COVID-19 vaccine. Each CDR3 is given with its conserved first and last residue. A D gene is named only where the DNA matches it firmly. For some rows the clone size is stated as once, few or many, or as a class when expanded; others skip it.

clone_size	v_call	j_call	d_call	cdr3_nt	cdr3_aa
.	TRBV18	TRBJ2-1	.	TGTGCCAGCTCCCCCGGGACGGGGACCTACAATGAGCAGTTCTTC	CASSPGTGTYNEQFF
.	TRBV7-8	TRBJ1-2	TRBD1	TGTGCCAGCAGCGACACCGACAGGGTTTGGAGTGGCTACACCTTC	CASSDTDRVWSGYTF
few	TRBV13	TRBJ1-1	.	TGTGCCAGCAGCTCCCCTAGGGGCAGGGGAGAGACTGAAGCTTTCTTT	CASSSPRGRGETEAFF
.	TRBV5-4	TRBJ2-5	.	TGTGCCAGCAGCCCGGGGACGGGCGGCCAAGAGACCCAGTACTTC	CASSPGTGGQETQYF
.	TRBV20-1	TRBJ1-1	.	TGCAGTGTATCGACAGACACTGAAGCTTTCTTT	CSVSTDTEAFF
.	TRBV5-6	TRBJ2-7	TRBD1	TGTGCCAGCAGCTTCTGGACAGGGGGCAAATACGAGCAGTACTTC	CASSFWTGGKYEQYF
.	TRBV11-2	TRBJ1-2	.	TGTGCCAGCAGCTTAGACGGGTCCCTCGCATTCTATGGCTACACCTTC	CASSLDGSLAFYGYTF
.	TRBV18	TRBJ2-7	TRBD1	TGTGCCAGCTCACCGGGACAGAGCTCCTACGAGCAGTACTTC	CASSPGQSSYEQYF
.	TRBV27	TRBJ1-2	.	TGTGCCAGCAGCCCGGGACAAGTATTTAACTATGGCTACACCTTC	CASSPGQVFNYGYTF
once	TRBV7-9	TRBJ1-4	.	TGTGCCAGCAGCCCTCGGACAGTCACTAATGAAAAACTGTTTTTT	CASSPRTVTNEKLFF
.	TRBV4-1	TRBJ1-2	.	TGCGCCAGCAGCCAAGATTCGGGTTTTGGGCCTCTTAACTATGGCTACACCTTC	CASSQDSGFGPLNYGYTF
.	TRBV4-2	TRBJ2-5	.	TGTGCCAGCAGCCAAGTAAACGGCAAGACCCAGTACTTC	CASSQVNGKTQYF
once	TRBV6-1	TRBJ1-6	TRBD1	TGTGCCAGCAGTGAAACAGGGGGGGATTCACCCCTCCACTTT	CASSETGGDSPLHF
.	TRBV5-4	TRBJ2-2	.	TGTGCCAGCAGCTTGAGGTTAACAGGGGGGGGCACCGGGGAGCTGTTTTTT	CASSLRLTGGGTGELFF
.	TRBV12-3/TRBV12-4	TRBJ1-3	.	TGTGCCAGCCCGGGACTCGGAAACACCATATATTTT	CASPGLGNTIYF
.	TRBV20-1	TRBJ2-2	.	TGCAGTGCTAGTAGTCCAGGGGTTTCGAACACCGGGGAGCTGTTTTTT	CSASSPGVSNTGELFF
.	TRBV12-5	TRBJ1-1	TRBD1	TGTGCTAGTGGTTTGCAGGGGGGCACTGAAGCTTTCTTT	CASGLQGGTEAFF
.	TRBV18	TRBJ1-4	.	TGTGCCAGCTCACCAAACAATTGGATAGCTAATGAAAAACTGTTTTTT	CASSPNNWIANEKLFF
.	TRBV9	TRBJ2-1	TRBD1	TGTGCCAGCAGTCTAGGACAGGGGCACAATGAGCAGTTCTTC	CASSLGQGHNEQFF
.	TRBV7-9	TRBJ1-1	TRBD1	TGTGCCAGCAGCTACGGACAGGTGTCCACTGAAGCTTTCTTT	CASSYGQVSTEAFF
.	TRBV6-5	TRBJ1-1	TRBD1	TGTGCCAGCAGTCGACAGGGGGACACTGAAGCTTTCTTT	CASSRQGDTEAFF
.	TRBV18	TRBJ1-4	.	TGTGCCAGCTCACGCAGCCCGAGGGCAACTAATGAAAAACTGTTTTTT	CASSRSPRATNEKLFF
once	TRBV18	TRBJ2-1	.	TGTGCCAGCTCACCTTACAATGAGCAGTTCTTC	CASSPYNEQFF
.	TRBV10-3	TRBJ2-1	TRBD2	TGTGCCATCAGGCTAGCGGGGGGGCCCAATGAGCAGTTCTTC	CAIRLAGGPNEQFF
.	TRBV7-3	TRBJ2-3	TRBD2	TGTGCCAGCAGCTTATTGGGACTAAGTACAGATACGCAGTATTTT	CASSLLGLSTDTQYF
.	TRBV6-5	TRBJ1-1	TRBD1	TGTGCCAGCAGGGGTTCTACAGGGGGCGGTGAAGCTTTCTTT	CASRGSTGGGEAFF
.	TRBV6-5	TRBJ1-6	.	TGTGCCAGCAGTTACGCCCGGATGATCTATAATTCACCCCTCCACTTT	CASSYARMIYNSPLHF
.	TRBV6-1	TRBJ1-5	.	TGTGCCAGCAGTGAAGTTTTTCGCAATCAGCCCCAGCATTTT	CASSEVFRNQPQHF
.	TRBV6-5	TRBJ2-2	TRBD1	TGTGCCAGCAGCTCCGGGACAGGGACCGGGGAGCTGTTTTTT	CASSSGTGTGELFF
.	TRBV5-5	TRBJ1-1	.	TGTGCCAGCAGAAGACCCATGGCTGAAGCTTTCTTT	CASRRPMAEAFF
.	TRBV27	TRBJ1-2	TRBD1	TGTGCCAGCAGTTTATCCCGACAGGGGGTTGGCTACACCTTC	CASSLSRQGVGYTF
.	TRBV6-5	TRBJ2-3	TRBD1	TGTGCCAGCAGCCATAGACAGGGGAGCACAGATACGCAGTATTTT	CASSHRQGSTDTQYF
.	TRBV9	TRBJ1-2	.	TGTGCCAGCAGCAATCCCTCGAAGGGTCCCTTTAACTATGGCTACACCTTC	CASSNPSKGPFNYGYTF
.	TRBV18	TRBJ1-5	.	TGTGCCAGCTCACCACCAGCAGGTATCTTACCCCAGCATTTT	CASSPPAGILPQHF
.	TRBV2	TRBJ1-1	.	TGTGCCAGCAGTGAACTCTCGAGCACTGAAGCTTTCTTT	CASSELSSTEAFF
.	TRBV6-6	TRBJ1-1	.	TGTGCCAGCAGTTTAGAACGGCGAACTGTTGAAGCTTTCTTT	CASSLERRTVEAFF
.	TRBV5-8	TRBJ1-3	.	TGTGCCAGCAGCTTCGGGGGGACCGGAAACACCATATATTTT	CASSFGGTGNTIYF
.	TRBV5-6	TRBJ2-7	.	TGTGCCAGCAGCGTCGGGGAGACAGGTAACTACGAGCAGTACTTC	CASSVGETGNYEQYF
.	TRBV29-1	TRBJ1-2	.	TGCAGCGTTCTGACTAGGGGCTACACCTTC	CSVLTRGYTF
.	TRBV21-1	TRBJ2-2	.	TGTGCCAGCAGCAAAGGCGCCCCCCAGAAGATGTTTTTT	CASSKGAPQKMFF
.	TRBV9	TRBJ1-2	TRBD1	TGTGCCAGCAGCAAGGGACAGGGAAACTATGGCTACACCTTC	CASSKGQGNYGYTF
.	TRBV7-9	TRBJ1-5	TRBD1	TGTGCCAGCAGCTTAGGACAGGGTAGTTCCCCCCAGCATTTT	CASSLGQGSSPQHF
.	TRBV6-5	TRBJ1-4	TRBD1	TGTGCCAGCAGCCAGCCCCCGACAGGGCTGTTTTTT	CASSQPPTGLFF
.	TRBV30	TRBJ1-4	.	TGTGCCTGGAGTTCCCCAGGTTGGGAAAAACTGTTTTTT	CAWSSPGWEKLFF
.	TRBV5-1	TRBJ1-6	TRBD1	TGCGCCAGCAGCATCGGACAGGATAATTCACCCCTCCACTTT	CASSIGQDNSPLHF
.	TRBV4-1	TRBJ1-6	.	TGCGCCAGCAGAGCTCAGGGTTTAGCACCCCTCCACTTT	CASRAQGLAPLHF
.	TRBV27	TRBJ1-5	.	TGTGCCAGCAGCCGGGACCTTTATAGGGGGCCCCAGCATTTT	CASSRDLYRGPQHF
.	TRBV6-5	TRBJ2-7	TRBD1	TGTGCCAGCAGTTACTCGGTTTCGAACCCAGGGGGACAGTACTTC	CASSYSVSNPGGQYF
.	TRBV7-8	TRBJ2-3	.	TGTGCCAGCAGCTTAACCGAGCAGAGCACAGATACGCAGTATTTT	CASSLTEQSTDTQYF
.	TRBV19	TRBJ2-4	.	TGTGCCAGCCGAGGGGACTGGGGAAAAAACATTCAGTACTTC	CASRGDWGKNIQYF
.	TRBV6-5	TRBJ1-2	.	TGTGCCAGCAGCATACGGGGTTACGGCTACACCTTC	CASSIRGYGYTF
.	TRBV10-3	TRBJ1-4	.	TGTGCCATCAGTGCGGCCGAAAATGAAAAACTGTTTTTT	CAISAAENEKLFF
.	TRBV5-1	TRBJ1-4	.	TGCGCCAGCAGCTTTTTCCTAGGGTCAACTAATGAAAAACTGTTTTTT	CASSFFLGSTNEKLFF
.	TRBV7-9	TRBJ1-1	.	TGTGCCAGCAGCCCTACGATAAGCGGGAAAAACACTGAAGCTTTCTTT	CASSPTISGKNTEAFF
.	TRBV4-1	TRBJ1-1	.	TGCGCCAGCAGCCAACGGTCGTGGATCGGGGTTAAAGCTTTCTTT	CASSQRSWIGVKAFF